The T cell receptor (beta chain) described here comes from a study of identical twins' blood T cells. Study-level points and caveats: Abundant TCRbeta CDR3s overlapped more between twins than with unrelated donors.

TCRdb re-called the 5' RACE reads with MiXCR, one entry per CDR3 protein. The sample carries 350,000 to 400,000 distinct CDR3 sequences, 28% recorded once. This clonotype was counted a few times. Its antigen is not known. This TCR derives from a woman aged 18-49 years in good health. Material for sequencing was PBMCs.

This chain's CDR3 is CSARDRRTYEQYF. The DNA of the CDR3 is TGCAGTGCTAGGGACCGACGAACCTACGAGCAGTACTTC. V usage is TRBV20-1 and J usage is TRBJ2-7; D unresolved. Trimming took off 3 bases at V and 2 bases at J, with 11 bases between the two ends. Germline lookup yields CDR1 DFQATT and CDR2 SNEGSKA (reference sequence). This CDR3 is 13 amino acids long.